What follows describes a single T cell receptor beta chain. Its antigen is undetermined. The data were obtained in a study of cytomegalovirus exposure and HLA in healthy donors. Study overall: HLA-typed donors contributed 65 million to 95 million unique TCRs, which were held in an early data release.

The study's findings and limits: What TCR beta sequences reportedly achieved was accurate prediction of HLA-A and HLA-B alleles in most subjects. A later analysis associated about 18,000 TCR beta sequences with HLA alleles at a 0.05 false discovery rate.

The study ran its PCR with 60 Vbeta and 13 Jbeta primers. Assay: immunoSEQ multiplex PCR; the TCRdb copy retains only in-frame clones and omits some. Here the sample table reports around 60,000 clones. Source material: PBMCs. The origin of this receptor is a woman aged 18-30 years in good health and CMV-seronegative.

CDR3 nucleotide sequence: TGTGCCAGCAGTGCCGAGGGGGCCCCCTCCTATGGCTACACCTTC. The encoded protein is CASSAEGAPSYGYTF. This sequence joins TRBV2 and TRBJ1-2; TRBD1 matches 7 bases. V dropped 4 bases and J dropped 4; count of bases not matched to a gene: 9. This CDR3 is 15 amino acids long. Germline CDR1 and CDR2: SNHLY and FYNNEI.